Listed below are T cell receptor beta chains from one sample, sequenced in a study of blood T cell repertoires in COVID-19. Clones were sequenced by immunoSEQ multiplex PCR, and TCRdb holds only the in-frame ones, with some missing. The sample consists of fewer than 65,000 clones, around 84% of them appearing once. The sample comprised peripheral blood. The receptors were sampled from a human donor in a cohort sampled during active COVID-19. The CDR3 runs from the conserved cysteine through the conserved F or W. The order of the fields is J gene, V gene, CDR3 length, D gene, CDR3 DNA, CDR3 protein. A D gene is named only where the DNA matches it firmly.

TRBJ2-7 TRBV27 13 TRBD1 TGTGCCAGCAGCCGGGACAGCACCTACGAGCAGTACTTC CASSRDSTYEQYF
TRBJ1-1 TRBV19 13 . TGTGCCAGTAGTATAACTAGGAACACTGAAGCTTTCTTT CASSITRNTEAFF
TRBJ2-3 TRBV7-2 16 TRBD2 TGTGCCAGCAGCCAGGGACTAGCCTCCATCCTTAATACGCAGTATTTT CASSQGLASILNTQYF
TRBJ2-1 TRBV9 14 TRBD2 TGTGCCAGCAGCGTAACTAGCGGGAGATTTGAGCAGTTCTTC CASSVTSGRFEQFF
TRBJ1-5 TRBV3-1/TRBV3-2 15 . TGTGCCAGCAGCCCCATGTGGGGAGGCAATCAGCCCCAGCATTTT CASSPMWGGNQPQHF
TRBJ2-3 TRBV13 15 . TGTGCCAGCAGCTTAGGGGGGCTAGAATCAGATACGCAGTATTTT CASSLGGLESDTQYF
TRBJ2-7 TRBV6-6 14 . TGTGCCAGCAGTTACTCGAAAGGGGGCTACGAGCAGTACTTC CASSYSKGGYEQYF
TRBJ2-3 TRBV6-5 13 TRBD1 TGTGCCAGCAGTCGACAGGGCCCAGATACGCAGTATTTT CASSRQGPDTQYF
TRBJ2-1 TRBV7-9 11 . TGTGCCAGCAGCCTCACGACGGGGCAGTTCTTC CASSLTTGQFF
TRBJ2-2 TRBV28 15 TRBD1 TGTGCCAGCAGTGACAGGGGGAAGAACACCGGGGAGCTGTTTTTT CASSDRGKNTGELFF